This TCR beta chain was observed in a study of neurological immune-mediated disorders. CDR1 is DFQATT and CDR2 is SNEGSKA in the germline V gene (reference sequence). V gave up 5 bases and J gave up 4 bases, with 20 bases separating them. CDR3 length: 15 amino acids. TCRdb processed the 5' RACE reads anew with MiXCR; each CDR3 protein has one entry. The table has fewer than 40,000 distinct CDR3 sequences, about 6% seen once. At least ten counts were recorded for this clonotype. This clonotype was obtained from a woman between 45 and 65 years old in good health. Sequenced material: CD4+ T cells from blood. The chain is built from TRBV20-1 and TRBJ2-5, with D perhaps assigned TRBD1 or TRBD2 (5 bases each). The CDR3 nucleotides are TGCAGTGCTGCATGGGACCCCAGAGCGAGAGAGACCCAGTACTTC. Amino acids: CSAAWDPRARETQYF.